This T cell receptor (beta chain) stems from a study of CXCR3-negative and CXCR3-positive naive CD8 T cells. Study-level information: Some 130 million TRB reads were obtained overall (about 1.5 +/- 0.3 million per library).

The libraries of TRB cDNA were prepared using 5' RACE with UMI labels. TCRdb re-called the 5' RACE reads and shows each CDR3 protein once, DNA omitted. The clone table shows tens of thousands of distinct CDR3 sequences, with the ten largest holding roughly 10%. Points on this clonotype: The antigen is undetermined.

Germline loops: CDR1 SNHLY, CDR2 FYNNEI. The CDR3 runs 14 residues. Overall study findings and caveats: Comparison of naive CXCR3-negative and CXCR3-positive cells revealed similar TRBV-TRBJ usage, while memory cells differed. Both naive subsets carried similar amounts of surface CD5, so TCR strength was inferred from TRB CDR3 properties.

Sequencing was carried out using memory CD8+ T cells from blood. This TCR derives from a human donor in good health. Some clones in this sample may be carry-over from other donors' samples. The rearrangement joins TRBV2 to TRBJ2-7; checking the TCRdb D call of TRBD1 is not possible without DNA. CDR3 in amino acids: CASETGTVEYEQYF.